Following are 3 T cell receptor beta chains from one sample sequenced in a study of cytomegalovirus exposure and HLA in healthy donors. The PCR had 60 Vbeta and 13 Jbeta primers. The table came from immunoSEQ multiplex PCR; TCRdb's copy has only in-frame clones and leaves some out. There are over 150,000 clones in the sample; about four fifths occur only once, and 1% lies in the top ten. Sequencing was performed on PBMCs. The receptors were sampled from a woman between 50 and 59 years old in good health and CMV-seropositive.

The V and J genes are TRBV5-4 and TRBJ1-2; TRBD1 is a possible D gene (6 bases). CDR1 is SGHNT and CDR2 is YYREEE in the germline V gene (reference sequence). Deletions cut 0 bases from V and 8 bases from J, with 11 bases between. This CDR3 has 13 amino acids. Here the CDR3 reads CASSLAARGGYTF. For the CDR3, the DNA is TGTGCCAGCAGCTTGGCCGCCAGGGGCGGCTACACCTTC.

The gene calls are TRBV5-3 and TRBJ1-5, with 8 positions matching TRBD1. Being an ORF, TRBV5-3 has a function that is uncertain. Trimming cost V 5 bases and J 2 bases; bases outside gene matches: 15. The CDR3 extends over 18 amino acids. Here the CDR3 DNA reads TGTGCCAGAAGATTGAAGGGCGAACCGGGACAGGGCAATCAGCCCCAGCATTTT. It is translated as CARRLKGEPGQGNQPQHF.

The chain combines TRBV10-3 with TRBJ2-7; 9 bases agree with TRBD1. Unmatched junction bases numbered 7, after V lost 8 bases and J lost 2 bases. From germline, CDR1 is ENHRY and CDR2 SYGVKD. This CDR3 has 14 residues. The CDR3 loop reads CAIQRGQGAYEQYF. CDR3 in DNA: TGTGCCATCCAAAGGGGACAGGGAGCCTACGAGCAGTACTTC.